The 11 T cell receptor beta chains reported below all come from one sample, sequenced in a study of metastatic and nonmetastatic thyroid tumors. Thyroid surgery was preceded by no treatment in any patient. TCRdb reprocessed the PCR reads using MiXCR. The sample lists roughly 18,000 clones, around a fifth occurring once. Sequencing input: tumor tissue. The origin of the receptors is a female donor with papillary thyroid cancer or a benign thyroid nodule (not recorded which). Some clones in this sample may be carry-over from other donors' samples.

This clone has at least ten counts. The chain uses TRBV6-5 and TRBJ2-7; 7 nucleotides line up with TRBD1. The ends lost 3 bases at V and 5 bases at J; junction bases unmatched: 1. From germline, CDR1 is MNHEY and CDR2 SVGAGI. The CDR3 totals 12 residues. CDR3 residues: CASSYTGDEQYF. The CDR3 bases are TGTGCCAGCAGTTATACAGGGGACGAGCAGTACTTC.

This clone was seen ten or more times. The J gene is TRBJ2-3, the V gene TRBV28; the D is unclear. Per the germline V gene, CDR1 is MDHEN and CDR2 is SYDVKM. CDR3 length equals 16 residues. Trimming took 5 bases from V and 4 from J, leaving 19 bases between them. The DNA for the CDR3 is TGTGCCAGCAGTCCCTTGGCAGTCCCGACCTCAGATACGCAGTATTTT. Protein product: CASSPLAVPTSDTQYF.

Note on this clone: Given a much more abundant clone one base away, this may be a read error. The chain combines TRBV24-1 with TRBJ2-3; TRBD1 is a possible D gene (5 bases). Germline V gives CDR1 KGHDR, CDR2 SFDVKD. V was trimmed by 5 bases and J by 1 base, leaving 9 bases between them. The CDR3 sequence is 14 residues long. Here the CDR3 DNA reads TGTGCCACCAGTGTCAGGGCCGGCACAGATACGCAGTATTTT. Protein sequence: CATSVRAGTDTQYF.

Many counts were recorded for this clone. The CDR3, as DNA: TGCAGTGCTACAGGGTCTGGAAACACCATATATTTT. Translation: CSATGSGNTIYF. The rearrangement joins TRBV20-1 to TRBJ1-3; possibly TRBD1 for D (5 bases). The CDR3 is 12 amino acids. Deletions cut 4 bases from V and 1 base from J, with 5 bases between. CDR1 and CDR2 from the germline V gene are DFQATT and SNEGSKA (reference sequence).

This clone was counted at least ten times. This rearrangement joins TRBV7-9 to TRBJ1-2; 10 bases are a match to TRBD1. Germline trimming cut 5 bases from V and 3 bases from J; bases unmatched to any gene: 6. From germline, CDR1 is SEHNR and CDR2 FQNEAQ (reference sequence). The CDR3 has 15 residues. The chain's CDR3 is CASSGRGTGDYGYTF. CDR3 sequence (DNA): TGTGCCAGCAGCGGGCGCGGGACAGGGGACTATGGCTACACCTTC.

The rearrangement links TRBV20-1 to TRBJ2-7, with 8 bases identical to TRBD2. V was pared by 3 bases and J by 3 bases, with 7 bases of the junction left unmatched. Germline V gene lookup returns CDR1 DFQATT and CDR2 SNEGSKA (reference sequence). The CDR3 has 14 residues. This CDR3 is CSASPGGEIYEQYF. The DNA for the CDR3 is TGCAGTGCTAGCCCGGGAGGGGAAATCTACGAGCAGTACTTC.

The gene calls are TRBV28 and TRBJ1-2; 8 positions agree with TRBD1. This CDR3 contains 13 residues. Germline-derived CDR1 and CDR2 are MDHEN and SYDVKM. V lost 2 bases to trimming and J lost 8 bases; unmatched junction nucleotides: 4. CDR3 residues: CASSLPDRGGYTF. The CDR3 nucleotides read TGTGCCAGCAGTTTACCTGACAGGGGCGGCTACACCTTC.

Note on this clone: One junction end does not reproduce the germline sequence, and a read error may be involved. The chain combines TRBV11-1 with TRBJ1-5; TRBD1 aligns across 8 bases. Germline CDR1 reads SGHAT; CDR2 reads FQDESV (reference sequence). This CDR3 region has 16 residues. CDR3 sequence: CASSLIQGVGNQPRHF. The CDR3 nucleotides are TGTGCCAGCAGCCTTATACAGGGGGTTGGCAATCAGCCCCGGCATTTT.

This clone has at least ten counts. A much more abundant neighbour one base away suggests this may be a read error. Other DNA sequences in the sample encode the same CDR3. The gene calls are TRBV11-2 and TRBJ2-1; 7 bases are a match to TRBD2. The CDR3 contains 15 residues. The germline gives CDR1 SGHAT, CDR2 FQNNGV. With 1 base clipped from V and 4 bases from J, the junction kept 4 bases outside the gene matches. CDR3 sequence (DNA): TGTGCCAGCAGCTTAGTCCGCGGGAGTTACAATGAGCAGTTCTTC. Amino acid sequence: CASSLVRGSYNEQFF.

This clone has a handful of counts. This chain uses TRBV20-1 with TRBJ2-5; D unresolved. This CDR3 is built from 15 residues. V was cut by 1 base and J by 1 base, with 13 bases left in between. The germline V gene has CDR1 DFQATT and CDR2 SNEGSKA (reference sequence). The CDR3 sequence is CSARVSHDLQETQYF. The CDR3 DNA follows: TGCAGTGCTAGAGTCTCGCACGATCTCCAAGAGACCCAGTACTTC.

This clone appeared a few times. A much larger clone differs by one base, so this may be a read error. The chain uses TRBV30 and TRBJ2-6; possibly TRBD1 or TRBD2 for D (5 bases each). The CDR3 extends over 14 amino acids. Germline V gene sequence: CDR1 GTSNPN, CDR2 SVGIG (reference sequence). The CDR3: CAWTIGAGANALTF. The DNA of the CDR3 is TGTGCCTGGACCATCGGGGCTGGGGCCAACGCCCTGACTTTC.